This is a list of T cell receptor beta chains from one sample in a study of blood T cell repertoires in COVID-19. TCRdb's copy holds only in-frame clones and misses some; the assay was immunoSEQ multiplex PCR. Of roughly 250,000 clones listed, about 89% are singletons. Specimen: PBMCs or T cells enriched from blood (not recorded which). Receptors originate from a man in his forties who had recovered from COVID-19. Both conserved end residues are part of each CDR3. A D gene is named only where the DNA matches it firmly. Rows give clone size only sometimes, using once, few, many, or a class for an expanded clone.

NA | TRBJ1-1 | TRBD1 | TRBV18 | TGTGCCAGCTCACTCCGACAGGGGGATATTTTTGAAGCTTTCTTT | CASSLRQGDIFEAFF
NA | TRBJ2-3 | NA | TRBV7-3 | TGTGCCAGCAGCTTACCGGGCACAGATACGCAGTATTTT | CASSLPGTDTQYF
NA | TRBJ2-2 | TRBD2 | TRBV13 | TGTGCCAGCAGCTTATCAGTAGCGGGATACACCGGGGAGCTGTTTTTT | CASSLSVAGYTGELFF
NA | TRBJ1-3 | TRBD1 | TRBV15 | TGTGCCACCAGCAGAGACTTAATTCAGGGACAGGGGTCGGACACCATATATTTT | CATSRDLIQGQGSDTIYF
NA | TRBJ2-1 | TRBD2 | TRBV11-3 | TGTGCCAGCAGTAAAAGGACCGGCGGGGGGGCTAGCAATGAGCAGTTCTTC | CASSKRTGGGASNEQFF
NA | TRBJ2-1 | NA | TRBV4-2 | TGTGCCAGCAGCCAAGTAGGCCAGGGCTACAATGAGCAGTTCTTC | CASSQVGQGYNEQFF
NA | TRBJ1-4 | NA | TRBV19 | TGTGCCAGTAATGATCCTTCTGACAGCACAACTAATGAAAAACTGTTTTTT | CASNDPSDSTTNEKLFF
NA | TRBJ2-3 | TRBD2 | TRBV7-8 | TGTGCCAGCAGCTTTGAGGGAGGGAGCACAGATACGCAGTATTTT | CASSFEGGSTDTQYF
NA | TRBJ2-1 | TRBD2 | TRBV7-9 | TGTGCCAGCAGCCGAAGCGGGAGCTCCTACAATGAGCAGTTCTTC | CASSRSGSSYNEQFF
NA | TRBJ1-3 | TRBD1 | TRBV30 | TGTGCCTGGAGTGGAGGACAGGGGGCTGGAAACACCATATATTTT | CAWSGGQGAGNTIYF
NA | TRBJ1-5 | TRBD1 | TRBV5-6 | TGTGCCAGCAGCTTGGCCCTAGGGGGCATTCAGCCCCAGCATTTT | CASSLALGGIQPQHF
NA | TRBJ2-5 | TRBD1 | TRBV28 | TGTGCCACCGAGACAGGGGGAATCCAAGAGACCCAGTACTTC | CATETGGIQETQYF
NA | TRBJ2-6 | NA | TRBV5-4 | TGTGCCAGCAGCCGCGACTCGTCCGCTGGGGCCAACGTCCTGACTTTC | CASSRDSSAGANVLTF
NA | TRBJ1-2 | TRBD1 | TRBV30 | TGTGCCTCCCAGACAGGGGCGGAGTATGGCTACACCTTC | CASQTGAEYGYTF
NA | TRBJ2-1 | TRBD2 | TRBV19 | TGTGCCAGTGTGGGGCTAGCGGGATCCCACCTCCCCGTCTTC | CASVGLAGSHLPVF
NA | TRBJ2-1 | TRBD2 | TRBV7-9 | TGTGCCAGCAGTTACCCGGGACTAGCGGGAAACGAGCAGTTCTTC | CASSYPGLAGNEQFF
NA | TRBJ2-5 | TRBD1 | TRBV5-6 | TGTGCCAGCAGCTTGGGGACAGGAATTTGGGAGACCCAGTACTTC | CASSLGTGIWETQYF
NA | TRBJ1-4 | NA | TRBV5-8 | TGTGCCAGCAGCTCCAGGACACACCCTTTTGAAAAACTGTTTTTT | CASSSRTHPFEKLFF
NA | TRBJ1-5 | TRBD1 | TRBV5-1 | TGCGCCAGCAGCCCCGGACAGGGAGGCAATCAGCCCCAGCATTTT | CASSPGQGGNQPQHF
NA | TRBJ1-5 | NA | TRBV7-2 | TGTGCCAGCAGCTTAGAGGGGACACTCAATCAGCCCCAGCATTTT | CASSLEGTLNQPQHF
few | TRBJ1-1 | TRBD1 | TRBV30 | TGTGCCTGGAGTGGGACAGGGGTTGAAGCTTTCTTT | CAWSGTGVEAFF
NA | TRBJ2-1 | TRBD1 | TRBV9 | TGTGCCAGCAGCGTTGGAGGGACAGGGGTCAATGAGCAGTTCTTC | CASSVGGTGVNEQFF
NA | TRBJ1-4 | TRBD1 | TRBV7-6 | TGTGCCAGCAGCGGAGGACAGGCCTTAAATGAAAAACTGTTTTTT | CASSGGQALNEKLFF
once | TRBJ1-5 | NA | TRBV27 | TGTGCCAGCAGTACCTACTACGGGAGAAATCAGCCCCAGCATTTT | CASSTYYGRNQPQHF
once | TRBJ1-1 | TRBD1 | TRBV5-1 | TGCGCCAGCAGGTCAGGGGGCTCTGTTCGGGACACTGAAGCTTTCTTT | CASRSGGSVRDTEAFF
NA | TRBJ1-1 | NA | TRBV11-2 | TGTGCCAGCAGCTTAGGTCCCCCCGGGGGAGGGCAAGCTTTCTTT | CASSLGPPGGGQAFF
once | TRBJ2-2 | TRBD1 | TRBV5-1 | TGCGCCAGCAGCCGGACAGGGGGCATTTCAACCGGGGAGCTGTTTTTT | CASSRTGGISTGELFF
NA | TRBJ1-3 | NA | TRBV11-3 | TGTGCCAGCAGCTTATATAGTAGCTCTGGAAACACCATATATTTT | CASSLYSSSGNTIYF
NA | TRBJ1-1 | NA | TRBV12-3/TRBV12-4 | TGTGCCAGCAGTTTTCAGGGATCAACTGAAGCTTTCTTT | CASSFQGSTEAFF
NA | TRBJ2-5 | TRBD2 | TRBV11-2 | TGTGCCAGCAGCTTGGTAGCGGGGGGGCCCCGGGAGACCCAGTACTTC | CASSLVAGGPRETQYF
NA | TRBJ1-5 | TRBD1 | TRBV7-2 | TGTGCCAGCAGCTCCCCTGTTGGACAGGCGCTCAGCAATCAGCCCCAGCATTTT | CASSSPVGQALSNQPQHF
NA | TRBJ1-1 | TRBD1 | TRBV5-8 | TGTGCCAGCAGCTCAGGGGGCGTGAACACTGAAGCTTTCTTT | CASSSGGVNTEAFF
once | TRBJ1-2 | NA | TRBV27 | TGTGCCAGCAGCCCCTTGTGGGCCCCACAGGGCTATGGCTACACCTTC | CASSPLWAPQGYGYTF
NA | TRBJ2-7 | TRBD2 | TRBV11-2 | TGTGCCAGCAGCTTAGCCCGGGGGGAGTCCCACGAGCAGTACTTC | CASSLARGESHEQYF
once | TRBJ2-1 | TRBD2 | TRBV27 | TGTGCCAGCAGCTACCGTGGACTAGCGGGAGTTGGGTACAATGAGCAGTTCTTC | CASSYRGLAGVGYNEQFF
NA | TRBJ1-2 | NA | TRBV11-2 | TGTGCCAGCAGCTTATATCAGGACACCAGTCCTTATGGCTACACCTTC | CASSLYQDTSPYGYTF
NA | TRBJ2-2 | TRBD2 | TRBV4-1 | TGCGCCAGCGCGGGACTAGCGGGAAGGTTTCCCGGGGAGCTGTTTTTT | CASAGLAGRFPGELFF
NA | TRBJ1-6 | NA | TRBV5-6 | TGTGCCAGCAGCTTGGTAAGGGGCGGATTCACCCTCCACTTT | CASSLVRGGFTLHF
NA | TRBJ2-7 | NA | TRBV5-1 | TGCGCCAGCAGCCGGCAGGATCCCTACGAGCAGTACTTC | CASSRQDPYEQYF
NA | TRBJ2-1 | TRBD2 | TRBV19 | TGTGCCAGTAGTATACGGACTAGCGGGAGCTACAATGAGCAGTTCTTC | CASSIRTSGSYNEQFF
NA | TRBJ2-2 | NA | TRBV9 | TGTGCCAGCAGCGTAGCTCAGGGGTTGGACACCGGGGAGCTGTTTTTT | CASSVAQGLDTGELFF
NA | TRBJ1-5 | NA | TRBV30 | TGTGCCTGGAGTATGGGACAATATAGCAATCAGCCCCAGCATTTT | CAWSMGQYSNQPQHF
NA | TRBJ1-3 | NA | TRBV11-2 | TGTGCCAGCAGCTCAGGGACGGGGGACTCTGGAAACACCATATATTTT | CASSSGTGDSGNTIYF
NA | TRBJ2-4 | TRBD1 | TRBV18 | TGTGCCAGCTCACCGAGGACAGGGGATTACGACATTCAGTACTTC | CASSPRTGDYDIQYF
NA | TRBJ2-7 | TRBD2 | TRBV10-3 | TGTGCCATCAGTGAGCCTAGTCGGACTAGCGGAGACTACGAGCAGTACTTC | CAISEPSRTSGDYEQYF
NA | TRBJ1-5 | NA | TRBV7-2 | TGTGCCAGCAGCCCGTCCCCGGGTACTAATCAGCCCCAGCATTTT | CASSPSPGTNQPQHF
NA | TRBJ2-3 | NA | TRBV5-6 | TGTGCCAGCAGCTCTAGGCTGACAGATACGCAGTATTTT | CASSSRLTDTQYF
NA | TRBJ2-3 | NA | TRBV27 | TGTGCCAGCAGTTTCCTAGCAGTCCCAGATACGCAGTATTTT | CASSFLAVPDTQYF